A selection of T cell receptor beta chains follows, all from one sample in a study of cytomegalovirus exposure and HLA in healthy donors. Clones were read by immunoSEQ multiplex PCR, and TCRdb kept only the in-frame ones, dropping some. The table shows 95,000 to 100,000 clones, with over 60% occurring only once. Sequenced material: PBMCs. These receptors were collected from a female donor in good health and CMV-seronegative. Both conserved end residues are part of each CDR3. Fields, in order: CDR3 length, J gene, clone size, V gene, D gene, CDR3 DNA, CDR3 protein. A D gene is named only where the DNA matches it firmly. Rows give clone size only sometimes, using once, few, many, or a class for an expanded clone.

length: 16
J: TRBJ1-2
size: .
V: TRBV10-2
D: TRBD1
DNA: TGCGCCAGCAGTGAACTAAGGGACAGCTTTCCCTATGGCTACACCTTC
CDR3: CASSELRDSFPYGYTF

length: 15
J: TRBJ2-2
size: .
V: TRBV30
D: .
DNA: TGTGCCTGGAGTGAGGGGCTCCTGAACACCGGGGAGCTGTTTTTT
CDR3: CAWSEGLLNTGELFF

length: 14
J: TRBJ1-2
size: .
V: TRBV19
D: TRBD1
DNA: TGTGCCAGTAGTATTGGAGGGGGCGTCAATGGCTACACCTTC
CDR3: CASSIGGGVNGYTF

length: 16
J: TRBJ1-4
size: .
V: TRBV7-2
D: .
DNA: TGTGCCAGCAGCTTAGTTAAAGGGAGTCTTAATGAAAAACTGTTTTTT
CDR3: CASSLVKGSLNEKLFF

length: 14
J: TRBJ1-6
size: .
V: TRBV5-1
D: .
DNA: TGCGCCAGCAGTTTGGCCGGGGGTTATTCACCCCTCCACTTT
CDR3: CASSLAGGYSPLHF

length: 14
J: TRBJ1-1
size: .
V: TRBV2
D: TRBD1
DNA: TGTGCCAGCTCTAAATTGACAGGGGACGCTGAAGCTTTCTTT
CDR3: CASSKLTGDAEAFF

length: 16
J: TRBJ2-1
size: .
V: TRBV19
D: TRBD2
DNA: TGTGCCAGTAAGGGACTAGCGGGAGGACAATACAATGAGCAGTTCTTC
CDR3: CASKGLAGGQYNEQFF

length: 13
J: TRBJ2-1
size: .
V: TRBV19
D: .
DNA: TGTGCCAGTAGTATCCGGGACTACAATGAGCAGTTCTTC
CDR3: CASSIRDYNEQFF

length: 15
J: TRBJ2-7
size: .
V: TRBV28
D: TRBD1
DNA: TGTGCCAGCACCTCCCAGGGGGCCGGACGATACGAGCAGTACTTC
CDR3: CASTSQGAGRYEQYF

length: 15
J: TRBJ1-1
size: .
V: TRBV7-8
D: TRBD1
DNA: TGTGCCAGCAGCTTAGCTGACAGGGGGCGCACTGAAGCTTTCTTT
CDR3: CASSLADRGRTEAFF

length: 14
J: TRBJ1-2
size: few
V: TRBV6-1
D: TRBD1
DNA: TGTGCCAGCAGGGCCGGGACAGATATCTATGGCTACACCTTC
CDR3: CASRAGTDIYGYTF

length: 16
J: TRBJ1-3
size: .
V: TRBV7-2
D: .
DNA: TGTGCCACCAAGCGGATTAGGGGGAGCTCTGGAAACACCATATATTTT
CDR3: CATKRIRGSSGNTIYF

length: 11
J: TRBJ1-1
size: few
V: TRBV20-1
D: .
DNA: TGCAGTGCTAGACAGGGGAGTGAAGCTTTCTTT
CDR3: CSARQGSEAFF

length: 15
J: TRBJ2-3
size: .
V: TRBV5-1
D: TRBD2
DNA: TGCGCCAGCAGCATTAGCGGGGGGCGGACAGATACGCAGTATTTT
CDR3: CASSISGGRTDTQYF

length: 14
J: TRBJ1-1
size: .
V: TRBV4-1
D: .
DNA: TGCGCCAGCAGCCAGCCTACCAGGAGGACTGAAGCTTTCTTT
CDR3: CASSQPTRRTEAFF

length: 16
J: TRBJ1-1
size: .
V: TRBV18
D: TRBD1
DNA: TGTGCCAGCTCACGTCGGGACAGAACATTGAACACTGAAGCTTTCTTT
CDR3: CASSRRDRTLNTEAFF

length: 15
J: TRBJ2-1
size: .
V: TRBV4-2
D: TRBD2
DNA: TGTGCCAGCAGCGGGACTAGCGGGGGGAACAATGAGCAGTTCTTC
CDR3: CASSGTSGGNNEQFF

length: 15
J: TRBJ2-7
size: few
V: TRBV28
D: .
DNA: TGTGCCAGCAGTTTGTCCCGGGATGTGTCCTACGAGCAGTACTTC
CDR3: CASSLSRDVSYEQYF

length: 17
J: TRBJ2-3
size: .
V: TRBV19
D: .
DNA: TGTGCCAGTAGTATACAGCAGGCTTACACCGTCACAGATACGCAGTATTTT
CDR3: CASSIQQAYTVTDTQYF

length: 17
J: TRBJ2-4
size: .
V: TRBV11-2
D: .
DNA: TGTGCCAGCACCCTAAGGAATAGCGGCCTAAAGGGGAACATTCAGTACTTC
CDR3: CASTLRNSGLKGNIQYF

length: 15
J: TRBJ2-7
size: .
V: TRBV11-2
D: TRBD1
DNA: TGTGCCAGCAGCTTATTAGGACAGGGGATCTACGAGCAGTACTTC
CDR3: CASSLLGQGIYEQYF

length: 16
J: TRBJ1-1
size: .
V: TRBV7-3
D: TRBD1
DNA: TGTGCCAGCAGCTTACAGGGGGCGGCCGGGAACACTGAAGCTTTCTTT
CDR3: CASSLQGAAGNTEAFF

length: 13
J: TRBJ1-6
size: .
V: TRBV6-5
D: .
DNA: TGTGCCAGCAGGCAGGGCGTGAATTCACCCCTCCACTTT
CDR3: CASRQGVNSPLHF

length: 17
J: TRBJ1-4
size: .
V: TRBV5-1
D: .
DNA: TGCGCCAGCAGCTTGGAAGGGATGCGGGGGGCTAATGAAAAACTGTTTTTT
CDR3: CASSLEGMRGANEKLFF

length: 16
J: TRBJ2-1
size: .
V: TRBV7-8
D: TRBD1
DNA: TGTGCCAGCAGCGAAGGTCGGACAGGGCGGTTCAATGAGCAGTTCTTC
CDR3: CASSEGRTGRFNEQFF

length: 15
J: TRBJ1-2
size: .
V: TRBV4-1
D: .
DNA: TGCGCCAGCAGCAAAAAGATTCAGGATAACTATGGCTACACCTTC
CDR3: CASSKKIQDNYGYTF

length: 13
J: TRBJ1-3
size: .
V: TRBV5-1
D: TRBD1
DNA: TGCGCCAGCGGACAGGGGCTTGGAAACACCATATATTTT
CDR3: CASGQGLGNTIYF

length: 12
J: TRBJ2-2
size: .
V: TRBV10-3
D: .
DNA: TGTGCCATCAGGGGGAGCACCGGGGAGCTGTTTTTT
CDR3: CAIRGSTGELFF